This entry lists 5 T cell receptor beta chains sequenced from one sample in a study of blood T cell repertoires in COVID-19. Here immunoSEQ multiplex PCR was the method, and the copy in TCRdb shows in-frame clones only, minus some. Counted here are around 250,000 clones, about four fifths occurring once; the ten biggest clones make up about 1.9%. Specimen: peripheral blood. Every receptor here comes from a man aged 30 to 39 who had recovered from COVID-19.

The DNA for the CDR3 is TGTGCCAGTAGTCGCCCCGGGACAGGGGGCGGACTAGGTGGCTACACCTTC. Its translation: CASSRPGTGGGLGGYTF. The V call is TRBV19, the J call TRBJ1-2, with 12 bases aligning to TRBD1. This CDR3 contains 17 residues. With 5 bases clipped from V and 7 bases from J, the junction kept 14 bases outside the gene matches. The germline CDR1 and CDR2 sequences are LNHDA and SQIVND (reference sequence).

The chain carries TRBV20-1 and TRBJ2-3; no clear D gene. V gave up 5 bases and J gave up 2 bases, with 5 bases separating them. Germline V gene data show CDR1 as DFQATT and CDR2 as SNEGSKA (reference sequence). CDR3 size: 11 residues. The CDR3: CSAPNTDTQYF. The CDR3 DNA follows: TGCAGTGCTCCAAACACAGATACGCAGTATTTT.

This chain links TRBV27 with TRBJ2-3; D is unresolved. CDR3 length: 14 amino acids. The germline CDR1 and CDR2 sequences are MNHEY and SMNVEV (reference sequence). V was trimmed by 6 bases and J by 1 base, leaving 11 bases between them. CDR3 protein: CASRDPGGTDTQYF. The CDR3 DNA is TGTGCCAGCAGAGACCCCGGAGGCACAGATACGCAGTATTTT.

The rearrangement joins TRBV6-5 to TRBJ1-2, with TRBD1 as a possible D gene (5 bases). V shed 7 bases and J shed 0 bases, with 12 bases lying between them. Looked up from germline, CDR1 is MNHEY and CDR2 is SVGAGI. The CDR3 spans 14 residues. The CDR3 region is CASTSGEANYGYTF. In nucleotides, the CDR3 is TGTGCCAGCACATCGGGGGAAGCTAACTATGGCTACACCTTC.

The CDR3: CASSQGTAGNIQYF. DNA of the CDR3: TGTGCCAGCAGCCAAGGCACGGCGGGAAACATTCAGTACTTC. V and J are TRBV3-1 (or the pseudogene TRBV3-2) and TRBJ2-4; maybe TRBD2 (5 bases). There are 14 residues in the CDR3. CDR1 is LGHDT, CDR2 YNNKEL, per germline (reference sequence). V gave up 1 base and J gave up 6 bases, with 10 bases separating them.